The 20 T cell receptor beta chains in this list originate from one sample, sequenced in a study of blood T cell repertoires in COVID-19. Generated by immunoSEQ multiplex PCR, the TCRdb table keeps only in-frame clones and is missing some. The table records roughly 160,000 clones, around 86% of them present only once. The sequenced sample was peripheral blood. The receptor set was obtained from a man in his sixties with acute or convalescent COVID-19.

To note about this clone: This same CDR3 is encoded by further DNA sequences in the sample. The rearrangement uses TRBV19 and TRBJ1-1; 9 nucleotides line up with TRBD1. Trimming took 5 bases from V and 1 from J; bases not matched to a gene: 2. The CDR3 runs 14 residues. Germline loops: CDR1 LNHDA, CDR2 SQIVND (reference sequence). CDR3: CASSRDRENTEAFF. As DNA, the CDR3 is TGTGCCAGTAGTCGGGACAGGGAGAACACTGAAGCTTTCTTT. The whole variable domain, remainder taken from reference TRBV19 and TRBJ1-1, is DGGITQSPKYLFRKEGQNVTLSCEQNLNHDAMYWYRQDPGQGLRLIYYSQIVNDFQKGDIAEGYSVSREKKESFPLTVTSAQKNPTAFYLCASSRDRENTEAFFGQGTRLTVV.

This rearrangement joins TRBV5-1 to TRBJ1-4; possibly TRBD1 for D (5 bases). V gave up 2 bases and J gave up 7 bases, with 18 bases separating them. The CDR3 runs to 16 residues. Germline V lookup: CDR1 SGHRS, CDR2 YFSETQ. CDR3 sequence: CASSFLAGGLGEKLFF. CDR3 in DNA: TGCGCCAGCAGCTTCCTTGCCGGGGGTCTCGGTGAAAAACTGTTTTTT.

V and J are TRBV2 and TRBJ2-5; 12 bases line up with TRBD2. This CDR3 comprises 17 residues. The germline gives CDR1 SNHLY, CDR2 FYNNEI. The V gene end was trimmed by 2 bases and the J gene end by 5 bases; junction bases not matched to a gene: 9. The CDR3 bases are TGTGCCAGCAGTGAACCTGCTAGCGGGAGGGCAGGCGAGACCCAGTACTTC. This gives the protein CASSEPASGRAGETQYF.

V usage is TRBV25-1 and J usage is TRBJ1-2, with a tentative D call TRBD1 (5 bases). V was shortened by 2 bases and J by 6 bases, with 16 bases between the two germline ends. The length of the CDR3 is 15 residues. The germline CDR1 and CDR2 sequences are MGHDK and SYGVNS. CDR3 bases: TGTGCCAGCAGTGAAGCGGGATCACTCAGGGATGGCTACACCTTC. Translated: CASSEAGSLRDGYTF.

CDR3 coding DNA: TGTGCCAGCAGTTTCAGGGTTGGGGAGCAGTACTTC. This sequence encodes CASSFRVGEQYF. The V call is TRBV27, the J call TRBJ2-7; D may be TRBD1 (5 bases). The germline gives CDR1 MNHEY, CDR2 SMNVEV (reference sequence). V was shortened by 3 bases and J by 7 bases, with 10 bases between the two germline ends. CDR3 size: 12 residues.

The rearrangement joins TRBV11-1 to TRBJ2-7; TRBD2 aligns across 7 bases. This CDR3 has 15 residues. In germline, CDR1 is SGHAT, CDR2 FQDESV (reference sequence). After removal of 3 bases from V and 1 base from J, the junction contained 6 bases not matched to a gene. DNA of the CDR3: TGTGCCAGCAGCTTTTCGACTAGCCTGTCCTACGAGCAGTACTTC. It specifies CASSFSTSLSYEQYF. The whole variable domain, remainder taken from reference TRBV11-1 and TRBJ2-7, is EAEVAQSPRYKITEKSQAVAFWCDPISGHATLYWYRQILGQGPELLVQFQDESVVDDSQLPKDRFSAERLKGVDSTLKIQPAELGDSAMYLCASSFSTSLSYEQYFGPGTRLTVT.

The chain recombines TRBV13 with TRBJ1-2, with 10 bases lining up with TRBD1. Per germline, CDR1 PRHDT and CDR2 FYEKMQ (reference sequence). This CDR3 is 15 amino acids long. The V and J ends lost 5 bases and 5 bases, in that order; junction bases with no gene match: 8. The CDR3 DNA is TGTGCCAGCAGCCCCCGACAGGGGGCGCGGTATGGCTACACCTTC. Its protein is CASSPRQGARYGYTF. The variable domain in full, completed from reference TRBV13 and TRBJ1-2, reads AAGVIQSPRHLIKEKRETATLKCYPIPRHDTVYWYQQGPGQDPQFLISFYEKMQSDKGSIPDRFSAQQFSDYHSELNMSSLELGDSALYFCASSPRQGARYGYTFGSGTRLTVV.

The CDR3 loop is CASSPTGQGEGQPQHF. The CDR3 nucleotides are TGTGCCAGCTCACCAACGGGACAGGGGGAAGGTCAGCCCCAGCATTTT. The V call is TRBV18, the J call TRBJ1-5; 11 bases fit TRBD1. The CDR3 is 16 residues long. J was trimmed by 6 bases and V by 2 bases; bases with no gene match: 6. Germline assignment: CDR1 KGHSH and CDR2 LQKENI.

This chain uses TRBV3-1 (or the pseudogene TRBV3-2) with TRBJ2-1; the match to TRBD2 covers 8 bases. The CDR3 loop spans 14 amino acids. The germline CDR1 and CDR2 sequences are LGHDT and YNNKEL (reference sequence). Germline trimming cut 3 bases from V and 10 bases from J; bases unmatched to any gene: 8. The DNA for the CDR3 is TGTGCCAGCAGCCACTCGGGGGGGTTAGGAGAGCAGTTCTTC. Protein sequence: CASSHSGGLGEQFF.

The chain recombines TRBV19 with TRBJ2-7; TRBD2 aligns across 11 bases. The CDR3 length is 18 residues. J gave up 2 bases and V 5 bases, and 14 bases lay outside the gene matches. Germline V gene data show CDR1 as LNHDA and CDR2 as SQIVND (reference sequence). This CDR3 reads CASSSLAGGSTTPYEQYF. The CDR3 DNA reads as TGTGCCAGTAGTTCCCTAGCGGGAGGTTCAACGACTCCCTACGAGCAGTACTTC.

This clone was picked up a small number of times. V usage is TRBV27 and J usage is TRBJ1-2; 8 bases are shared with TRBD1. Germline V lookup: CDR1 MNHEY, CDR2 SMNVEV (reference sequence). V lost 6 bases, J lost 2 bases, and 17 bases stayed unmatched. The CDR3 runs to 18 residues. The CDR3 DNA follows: TGTGCCAGCAGAGGGTATTTCAGGGGGCGCGGGACGAACTATGGCTACACCTTC. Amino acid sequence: CASRGYFRGRGTNYGYTF.

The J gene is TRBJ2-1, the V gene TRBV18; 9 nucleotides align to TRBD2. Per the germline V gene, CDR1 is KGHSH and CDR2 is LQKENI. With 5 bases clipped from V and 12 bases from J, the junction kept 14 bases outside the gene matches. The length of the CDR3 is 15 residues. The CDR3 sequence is CASSLTSGTPGGQFF. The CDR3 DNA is TGTGCCAGCTCATTGACTAGCGGTACGCCGGGCGGGCAGTTCTTC.

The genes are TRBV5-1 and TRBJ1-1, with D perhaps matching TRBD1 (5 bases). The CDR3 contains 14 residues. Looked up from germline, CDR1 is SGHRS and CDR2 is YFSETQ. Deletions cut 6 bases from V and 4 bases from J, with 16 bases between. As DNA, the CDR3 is TGCGCCAGCAAGTCGTTACAGGCGAGCACTGAAGCTTTCTTT. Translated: CASKSLQASTEAFF.

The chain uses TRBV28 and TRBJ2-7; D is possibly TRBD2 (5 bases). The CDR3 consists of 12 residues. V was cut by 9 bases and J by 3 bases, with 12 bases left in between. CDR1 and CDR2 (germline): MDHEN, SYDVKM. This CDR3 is CASREGNYEQYF. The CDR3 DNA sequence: TGTGCCAGTCGGGAAGGTAACTACGAGCAGTACTTC.

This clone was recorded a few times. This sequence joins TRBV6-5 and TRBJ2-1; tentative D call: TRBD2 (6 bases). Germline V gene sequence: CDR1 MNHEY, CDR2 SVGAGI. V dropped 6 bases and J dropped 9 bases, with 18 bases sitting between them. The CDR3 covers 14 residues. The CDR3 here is CASRKGGVRGEQFF. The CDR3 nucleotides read TGTGCCAGCAGGAAGGGAGGAGTCCGGGGTGAGCAGTTCTTC.

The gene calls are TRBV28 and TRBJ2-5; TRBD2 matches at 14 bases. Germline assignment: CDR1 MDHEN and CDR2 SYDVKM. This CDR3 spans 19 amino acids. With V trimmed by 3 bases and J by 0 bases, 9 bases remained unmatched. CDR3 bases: TGTGCCAGCAGTTTCGGGACTAGCGGGAGCAGGAGGAACCAAGAGACCCAGTACTTC. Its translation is CASSFGTSGSRRNQETQYF.

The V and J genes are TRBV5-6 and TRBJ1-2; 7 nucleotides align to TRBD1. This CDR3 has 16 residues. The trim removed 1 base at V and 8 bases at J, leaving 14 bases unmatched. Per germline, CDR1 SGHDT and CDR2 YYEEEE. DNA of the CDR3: TGTGCCAGCAGCTTGTTTCCCGAAGGGGGCCCCTACGGCTACACCTTC. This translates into CASSLFPEGGPYGYTF.

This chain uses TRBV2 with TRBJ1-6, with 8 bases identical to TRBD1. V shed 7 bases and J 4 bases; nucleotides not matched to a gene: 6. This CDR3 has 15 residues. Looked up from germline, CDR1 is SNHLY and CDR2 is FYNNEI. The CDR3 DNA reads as TGTGCCAGCACCTCGGACAGGGTATATAATTCACCCCTCCACTTT. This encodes CASTSDRVYNSPLHF.

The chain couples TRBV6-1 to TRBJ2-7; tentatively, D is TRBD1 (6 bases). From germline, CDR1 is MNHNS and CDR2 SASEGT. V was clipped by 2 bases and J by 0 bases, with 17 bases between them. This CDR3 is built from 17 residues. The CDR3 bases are TGTGCCAGCAGTGAAAACAGGGATTGGGAGAGCTCCTACGAGCAGTACTTC. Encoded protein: CASSENRDWESSYEQYF.

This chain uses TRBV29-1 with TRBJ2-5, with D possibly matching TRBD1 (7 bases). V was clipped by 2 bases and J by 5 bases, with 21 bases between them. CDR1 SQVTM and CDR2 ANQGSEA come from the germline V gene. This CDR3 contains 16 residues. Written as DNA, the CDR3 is TGCAGCGTTGAAAACCTCCTGACAGGGACTTTCGAGACCCAGTACTTC. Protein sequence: CSVENLLTGTFETQYF.